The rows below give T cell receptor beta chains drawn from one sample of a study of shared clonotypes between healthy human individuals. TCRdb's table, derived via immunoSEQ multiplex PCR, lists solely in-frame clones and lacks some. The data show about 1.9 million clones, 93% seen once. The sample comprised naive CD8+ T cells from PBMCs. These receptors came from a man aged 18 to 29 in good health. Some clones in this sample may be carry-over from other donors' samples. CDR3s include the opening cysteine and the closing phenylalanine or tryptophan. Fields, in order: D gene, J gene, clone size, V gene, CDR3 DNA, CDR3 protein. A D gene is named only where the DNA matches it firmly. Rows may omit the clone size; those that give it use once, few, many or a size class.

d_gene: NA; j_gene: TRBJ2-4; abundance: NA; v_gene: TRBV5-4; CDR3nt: TGTGCCAGCAGCTTGGACAGAGAACAGTACTTC; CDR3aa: CASSLDREQYF
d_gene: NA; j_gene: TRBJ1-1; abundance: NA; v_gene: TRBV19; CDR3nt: TGTGCCAGTAGTGCAGGGGTGGAAGCTTTCTTT; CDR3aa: CASSAGVEAFF
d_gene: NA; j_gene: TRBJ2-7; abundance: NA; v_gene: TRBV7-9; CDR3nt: TGTGCCAGCAGCTTCGGCGCGGAGCAGTACTTC; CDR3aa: CASSFGAEQYF
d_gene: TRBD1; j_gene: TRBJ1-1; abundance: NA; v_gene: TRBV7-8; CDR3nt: TGTGCCAGCAGCCGGAGCAGGGGGGGAACTGAAGCTTTCTTT; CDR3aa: CASSRSRGGTEAFF
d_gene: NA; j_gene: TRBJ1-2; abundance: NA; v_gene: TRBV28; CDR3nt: TGTGCCAGCAGTGGTCTCCGTGGGGGTAGAGACTATGGCTACACCTTC; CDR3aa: CASSGLRGGRDYGYTF
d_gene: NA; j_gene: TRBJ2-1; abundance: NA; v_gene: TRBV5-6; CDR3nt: TGTGCCAGCAGCGGCGGGCCTAACAATGAGCAGTTCTTC; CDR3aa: CASSGGPNNEQFF
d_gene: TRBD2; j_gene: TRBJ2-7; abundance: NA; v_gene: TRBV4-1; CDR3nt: TGCGCCAGCAGCCAAGCTCCCGGACTAGCCTACGAGCAGTACTTC; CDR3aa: CASSQAPGLAYEQYF
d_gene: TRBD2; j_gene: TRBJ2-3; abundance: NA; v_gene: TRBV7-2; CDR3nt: TGTGCCAGCAGCTCGATAACTAGCGGGGTAACAGATACGCAGTATTTT; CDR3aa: CASSSITSGVTDTQYF
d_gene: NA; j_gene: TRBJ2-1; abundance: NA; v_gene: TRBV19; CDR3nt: TGTGCCAGTAGTAAGGGTTTCTTCTCCTACAATGAGCAGTTCTTC; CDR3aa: CASSKGFFSYNEQFF
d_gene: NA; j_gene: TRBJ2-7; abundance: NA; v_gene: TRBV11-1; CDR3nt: TGTGCCAGCAGCCCCATGGGTGGCGGCTTAGCCGAGCAGTACTTC; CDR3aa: CASSPMGGGLAEQYF
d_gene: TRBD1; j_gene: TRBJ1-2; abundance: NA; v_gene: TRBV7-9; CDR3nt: TGTGCCAGCAGCTTAGTGGACAGGGAGGATGGCTACACCTTC; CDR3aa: CASSLVDREDGYTF
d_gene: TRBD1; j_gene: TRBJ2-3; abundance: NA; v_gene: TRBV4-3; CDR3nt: TGCGCCAGCAGCCCCAGGGGGCGCACAGATACGCAGTATTTT; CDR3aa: CASSPRGRTDTQYF
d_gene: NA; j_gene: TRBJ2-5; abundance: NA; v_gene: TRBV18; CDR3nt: TGTGCCAGCTCACCCATGGAACGAGTGCGTGAGACCCAGTACTTC; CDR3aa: CASSPMERVRETQYF
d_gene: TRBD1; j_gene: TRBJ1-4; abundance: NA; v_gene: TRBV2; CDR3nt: TGTGCCAGCAGTGAACGCAGGGGGATGGGTAATGAAAAACTGTTTTTT; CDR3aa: CASSERRGMGNEKLFF
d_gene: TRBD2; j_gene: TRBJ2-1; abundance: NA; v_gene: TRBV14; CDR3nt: TGTGCCAGCAGCCAGGTCGGGACTAGCGGGAGTACGCGTTATTGTGAGCAGTTCTTC; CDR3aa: CASSQVGTSGSTRYCEQFF
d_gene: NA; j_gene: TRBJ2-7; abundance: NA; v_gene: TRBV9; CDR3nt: TGTGCCAGCAGCGTAGCAGGGGGGAACTACGAGCAGTACTTC; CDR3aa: CASSVAGGNYEQYF
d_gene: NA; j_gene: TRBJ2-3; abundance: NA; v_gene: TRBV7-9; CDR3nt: TGTGCCAGCAGCTTCCTAGGGACATCAGATACGCAGTATTTT; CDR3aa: CASSFLGTSDTQYF
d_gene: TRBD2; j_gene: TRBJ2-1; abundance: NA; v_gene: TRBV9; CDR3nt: TGTGCCAGCAGCGTATCGGGACTAGCGGAGGTAGGGGATGAGCAGTTCTTC; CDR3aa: CASSVSGLAEVGDEQFF
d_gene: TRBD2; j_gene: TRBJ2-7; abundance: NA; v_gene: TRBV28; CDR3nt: TGTGCCAGCAGTGGCTGGACTAGCGGGAGATCTTACGAGCAGTACTTC; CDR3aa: CASSGWTSGRSYEQYF
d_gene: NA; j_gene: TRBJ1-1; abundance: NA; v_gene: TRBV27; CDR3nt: TGTGCCAGCAGTTTATATCCCCAGGGAATAGACACTGAAGCTTTCTTT; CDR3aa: CASSLYPQGIDTEAFF
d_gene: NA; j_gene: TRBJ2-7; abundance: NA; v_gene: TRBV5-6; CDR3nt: TGTGCCAGCAGCTTGGGGACGTCCGCCTACGAGCAGTACTTC; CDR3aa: CASSLGTSAYEQYF
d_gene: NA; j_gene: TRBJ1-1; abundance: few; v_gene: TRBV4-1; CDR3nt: TGCGCCAGCAGCCACCCACAGGGTGCAAACACTGAAGCTTTCTTT; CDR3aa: CASSHPQGANTEAFF
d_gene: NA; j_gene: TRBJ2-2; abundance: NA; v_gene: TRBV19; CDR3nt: TGTGCCAGTAGTATCGTCCTACCCAACACCGGGGAGCTGTTTTTT; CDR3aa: CASSIVLPNTGELFF
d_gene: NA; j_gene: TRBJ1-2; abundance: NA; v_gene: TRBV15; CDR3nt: TGTGCCACCAGCGGATACGGGACACCTAACTATGGCTACACCTTC; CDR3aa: CATSGYGTPNYGYTF
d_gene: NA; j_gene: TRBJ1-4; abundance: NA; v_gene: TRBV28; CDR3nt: TGTGCCAGCAGTCCTACAGGGTTTAAGAATGAAAAACTGTTTTTT; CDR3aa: CASSPTGFKNEKLFF
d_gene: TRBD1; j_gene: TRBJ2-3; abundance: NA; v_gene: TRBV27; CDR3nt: TGTGCCAGCAGTCCCGGACAGGGGGATTTCACAGATACGCAGTATTTT; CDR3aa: CASSPGQGDFTDTQYF
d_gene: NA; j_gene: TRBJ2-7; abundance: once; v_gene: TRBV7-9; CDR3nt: TGTGCCAGCAGCTTAGGGGGGCAAACCTACGAGCAGTACTTC; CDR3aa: CASSLGGQTYEQYF
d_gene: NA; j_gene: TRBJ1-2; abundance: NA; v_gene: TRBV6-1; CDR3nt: TGTGCCAGCAGTGAAAGACGGCGGGACTATGGCTACACCTTC; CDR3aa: CASSERRRDYGYTF
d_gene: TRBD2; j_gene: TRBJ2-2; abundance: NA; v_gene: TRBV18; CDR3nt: TGTGCCAGCTCACCACCTTCACTAGCGGAGTACACCGGGGAGCTGTTTTTT; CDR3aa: CASSPPSLAEYTGELFF
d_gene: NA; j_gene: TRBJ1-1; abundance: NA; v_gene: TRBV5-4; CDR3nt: TGTGCCAGCAGCTGGGCAGGGGAGAACACTGAAGCTTTCTTT; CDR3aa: CASSWAGENTEAFF
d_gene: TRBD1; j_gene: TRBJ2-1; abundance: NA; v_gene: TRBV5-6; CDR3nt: TGTGCCAGCAGCCGGGACAGGCCTTACAATGAGCAGTTCTTC; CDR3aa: CASSRDRPYNEQFF
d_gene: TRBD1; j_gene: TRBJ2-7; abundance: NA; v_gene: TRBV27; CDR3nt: TGTGCCAGCAGTTTCAGGGACAGGCGGCTCGAGCAGTACTTC; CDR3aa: CASSFRDRRLEQYF
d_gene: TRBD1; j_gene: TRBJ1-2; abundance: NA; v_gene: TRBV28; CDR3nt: TGTGCCAGCAGTCAGGGGGATAGTAGCTATGGCTACACCTTC; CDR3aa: CASSQGDSSYGYTF
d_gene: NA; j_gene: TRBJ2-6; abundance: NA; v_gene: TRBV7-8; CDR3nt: TGTGCCAGCAGAATAGGGATTTCTGGGGCCAACGTCCTGACTTTC; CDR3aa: CASRIGISGANVLTF
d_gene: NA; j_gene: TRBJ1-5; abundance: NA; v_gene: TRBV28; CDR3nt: TGTGCCAGCAGGCGACCACGGTCAGGCAATCAGCCCCAGCATTTT; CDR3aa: CASRRPRSGNQPQHF
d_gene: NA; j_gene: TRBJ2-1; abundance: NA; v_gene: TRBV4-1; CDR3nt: TGCGCCAGCAGCCTCCCCCCGGGGCGATACTACAATGAGCAGTTCTTC; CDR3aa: CASSLPPGRYYNEQFF
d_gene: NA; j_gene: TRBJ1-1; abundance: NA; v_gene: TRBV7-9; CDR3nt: TGTGCCAGCAGCCCCGGGGATAACACTGAAGCTTTCTTT; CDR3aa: CASSPGDNTEAFF
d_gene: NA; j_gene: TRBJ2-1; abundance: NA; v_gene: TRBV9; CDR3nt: TGTGCCAGCAGCGTAGGGGGCGGGATGACCCGGGACGAGCAGTTCTTC; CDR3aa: CASSVGGGMTRDEQFF
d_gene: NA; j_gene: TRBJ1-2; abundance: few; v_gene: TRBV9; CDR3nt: TGTGCCAGCAGCGTAGGCTCTGGCTACACCTTC; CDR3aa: CASSVGSGYTF
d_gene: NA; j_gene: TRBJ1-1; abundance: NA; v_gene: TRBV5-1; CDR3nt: TGCGCCAGCAGCCTTAAACAGGGAATCAGGACTGAAGCTTTCTTT; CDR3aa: CASSLKQGIRTEAFF
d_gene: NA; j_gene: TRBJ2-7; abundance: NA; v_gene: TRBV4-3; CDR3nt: TGCGCCAGCAGCCAAGAGGGCAGGGGACTCTACGAGCAGTACTTC; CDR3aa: CASSQEGRGLYEQYF
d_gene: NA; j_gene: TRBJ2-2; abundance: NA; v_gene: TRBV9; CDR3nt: TGTGCCAGCAGCATACGGGACTCTTCGAACACCGGGGAGCTGTTTTTT; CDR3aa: CASSIRDSSNTGELFF
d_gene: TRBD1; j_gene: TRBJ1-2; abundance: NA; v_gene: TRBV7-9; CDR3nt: TGTGCCAGCAGCTTAGCTGAGACAGGGATCTATGGCTACACCTTC; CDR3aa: CASSLAETGIYGYTF
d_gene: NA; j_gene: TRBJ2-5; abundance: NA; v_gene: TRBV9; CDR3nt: TGTGCCAGCAGCGAAGAGGGGGGGAGCCAAGAGACCCAGTACTTC; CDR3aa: CASSEEGGSQETQYF
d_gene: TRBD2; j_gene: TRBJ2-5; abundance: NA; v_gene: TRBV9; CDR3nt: TGTGCCAGCAGCGCGGGGCTGAGAGCGGGAGTGGAAGAGACCCAGTACTTC; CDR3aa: CASSAGLRAGVEETQYF
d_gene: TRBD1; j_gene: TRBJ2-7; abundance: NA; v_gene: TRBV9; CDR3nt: TGTGCCAGCAGCGTAGTAGCAGGGGGCGCGATCGAGCAGTACTTC; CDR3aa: CASSVVAGGAIEQYF
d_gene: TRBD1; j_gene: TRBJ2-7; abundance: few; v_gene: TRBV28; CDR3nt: TGTGCCAGCAGTTTAAGGGACAGGGCCTACGAGCAGTACTTC; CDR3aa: CASSLRDRAYEQYF
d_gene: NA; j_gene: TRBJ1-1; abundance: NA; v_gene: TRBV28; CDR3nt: TGTGCCAGCAGCAGACCTCGTCCGGGTTGGGCTGAAGCTTTCTTT; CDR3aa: CASSRPRPGWAEAFF
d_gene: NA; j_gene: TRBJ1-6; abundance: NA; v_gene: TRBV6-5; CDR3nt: TGTGCCAGCAGTTCCATGGGTCCCTTCGTGTCACCCCTCCACTTT; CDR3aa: CASSSMGPFVSPLHF
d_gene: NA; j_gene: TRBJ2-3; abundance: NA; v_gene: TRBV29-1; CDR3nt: TGCAGCGTTGAAGCCCATGACAGACCCACAGATACGCAGTATTTT; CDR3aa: CSVEAHDRPTDTQYF
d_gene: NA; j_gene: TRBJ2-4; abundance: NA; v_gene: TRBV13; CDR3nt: TGTGCCAGCAGCCTCCGGGACGGGCTTACCAAAAACATTCAGTACTTC; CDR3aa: CASSLRDGLTKNIQYF
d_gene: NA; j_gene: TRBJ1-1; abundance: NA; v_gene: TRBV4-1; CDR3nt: TGCGCCAGCAGCCACAGGGTATCGACCACTGAAGCTTTCTTT; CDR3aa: CASSHRVSTTEAFF
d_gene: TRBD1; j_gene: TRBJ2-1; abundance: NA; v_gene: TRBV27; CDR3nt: TGTGCCAGCAGTTTGACAGGGGACAATGAGCAGTTCTTC; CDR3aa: CASSLTGDNEQFF
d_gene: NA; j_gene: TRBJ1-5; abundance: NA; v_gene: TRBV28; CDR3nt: TGTGCCAGCAGTTTAATATCTTTCTCACCCCAGCATTTT; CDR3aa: CASSLISFSPQHF
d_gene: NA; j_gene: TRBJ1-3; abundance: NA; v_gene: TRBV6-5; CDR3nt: TGTGCCAGCAGCGAACGAAGTGGAAACACCATATATTTT; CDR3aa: CASSERSGNTIYF
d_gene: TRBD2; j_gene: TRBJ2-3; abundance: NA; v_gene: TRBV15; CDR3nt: TGTGCCACCAGCAGATCTAGCGGGGGGTTCACAGATACGCAGTATTTT; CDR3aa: CATSRSSGGFTDTQYF
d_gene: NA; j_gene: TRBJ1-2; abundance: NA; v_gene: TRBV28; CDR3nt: TGTGCCAGCAGTTTATATACGTCGGGCTACACCTTC; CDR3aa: CASSLYTSGYTF
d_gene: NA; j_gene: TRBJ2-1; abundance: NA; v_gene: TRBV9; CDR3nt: TGTGCCAGCAGCGTAGGTGGGAGAGGGGGAGAGCAGTTCTTC; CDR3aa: CASSVGGRGGEQFF
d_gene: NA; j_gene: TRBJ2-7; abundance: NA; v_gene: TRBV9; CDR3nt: TGTGCCAGCAGCGAGGGGCCCGGAACCTACGAGCAGTACTTC; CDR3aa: CASSEGPGTYEQYF
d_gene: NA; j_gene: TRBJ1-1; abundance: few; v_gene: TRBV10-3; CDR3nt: TGTGCCATCAGGGACAGCCCGACTATGAACACTGAAGCTTTCTTT; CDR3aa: CAIRDSPTMNTEAFF